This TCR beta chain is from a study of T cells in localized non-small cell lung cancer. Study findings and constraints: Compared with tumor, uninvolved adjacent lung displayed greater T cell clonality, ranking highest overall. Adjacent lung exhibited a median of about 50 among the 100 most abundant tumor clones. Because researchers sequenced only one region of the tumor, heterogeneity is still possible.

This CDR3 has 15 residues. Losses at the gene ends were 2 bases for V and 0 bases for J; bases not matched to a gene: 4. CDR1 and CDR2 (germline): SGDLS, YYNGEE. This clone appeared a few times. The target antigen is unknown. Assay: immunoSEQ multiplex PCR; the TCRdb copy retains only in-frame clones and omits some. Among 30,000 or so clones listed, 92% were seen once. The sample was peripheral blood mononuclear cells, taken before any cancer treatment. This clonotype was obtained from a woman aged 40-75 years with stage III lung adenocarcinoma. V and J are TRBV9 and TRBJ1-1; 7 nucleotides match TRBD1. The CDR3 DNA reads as TGTGCCAGCAGCGTCCAGGGGGAATTGAACACTGAAGCTTTCTTT. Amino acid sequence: CASSVQGELNTEAFF. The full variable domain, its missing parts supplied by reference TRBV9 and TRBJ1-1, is DSGVTQTPKHLITATGQRVTLRCSPRSGDLSVYWYQQSLDQGLQFLIQYYNGEERAKGNILERFSAQQFPDLHSELNLSSLELGDSALYFCASSVQGELNTEAFFGQGTRLTVV.